This T cell receptor beta chain was observed in a study of monozygotic twins with inflammatory bowel disease. The CDR3 spans 16 residues. Germline CDR1 reads SGHVS; CDR2 reads FNYEAQ. Findings and caveats of the study: Evidence failed to back one strong IBD-linked signal or clonotype. The study found lower TCRbeta diversity (inverse Simpson) in IBD patients than in healthy co-twins.

After skipping T cell sorting, the authors isolated total RNA from whole blood. A word on this clonotype: Its antigen remains unidentified.

Addition of UMIs with a 6-nucleotide sample barcode was achieved by template switching. TCRdb reprocessed the 5' RACE reads, keeping one entry per CDR3 protein, no DNA. The sample table sets out around 410,000 distinct CDR3 sequences. The V gene is TRBV7-6, the J gene TRBJ2-2; TCRdb names TRBD1, which stays unverified in the absence of DNA. Sequencing was carried out using blood. This sequence originates from a human donor with ulcerative colitis or Crohn's disease, or a healthy co-twin of an affected twin (not recorded which). CDR3 region: CASSLAGAFNTGELFF.